The present T cell receptor beta chain was sequenced within a study of CD8 T cells in ankylosing spondylitis. Study results and limitations: Disease-linked clones were CD8+ and relatively rare in peripheral blood. Made up of about eight highly homologous variants, a TCR beta motif appeared characteristic of ankylosing spondylitis blood.

This clonotype occurred many times. Its antigen is as yet unknown. Germline values: CDR1 SQVTM, CDR2 ANQGSEA. The CDR3 runs 12 residues. With 5 bases removed from V and 4 bases from J, the gap between germline ends came to 12 bases. Quantitative 5'-RACE with molecular barcodes was used to make the TCR beta libraries. TCRdb recomputed calls from the 5' RACE reads with MiXCR, one row per CDR3 protein. Altogether about 140,000 distinct CDR3 sequences are present, more than 7% being singletons, with the ten largest covering about 7.1%. The rearrangement uses TRBV29-1 and TRBJ2-7; possibly TRBD1 for D (5 bases). The TCR originated in a male donor with ankylosing spondylitis. Sequenced: synovial fluid, either unsorted or a sorted T cell fraction (not recorded which). CDR3 protein: CSVSGSVYEQYF. The DNA of the CDR3 is TGCAGCGTTTCAGGGTCAGTGTACGAGCAGTACTTC.